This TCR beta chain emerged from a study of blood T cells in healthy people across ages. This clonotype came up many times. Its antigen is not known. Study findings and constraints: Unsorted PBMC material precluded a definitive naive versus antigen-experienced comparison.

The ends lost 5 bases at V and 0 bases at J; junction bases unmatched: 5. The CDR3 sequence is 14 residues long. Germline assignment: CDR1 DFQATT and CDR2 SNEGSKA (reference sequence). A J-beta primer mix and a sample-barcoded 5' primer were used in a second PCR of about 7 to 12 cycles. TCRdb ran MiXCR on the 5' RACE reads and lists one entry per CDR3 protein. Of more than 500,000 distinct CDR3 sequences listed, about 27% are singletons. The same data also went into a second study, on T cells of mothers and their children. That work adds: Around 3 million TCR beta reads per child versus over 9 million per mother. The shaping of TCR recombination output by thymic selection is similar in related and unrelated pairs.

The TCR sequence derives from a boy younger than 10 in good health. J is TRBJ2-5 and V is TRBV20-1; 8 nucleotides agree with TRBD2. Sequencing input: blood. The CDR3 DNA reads TGCAGTGCTTTACTAGCGGCGAACCAAGAGACCCAGTACTTC. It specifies CSALLAANQETQYF.